Following are 13 T cell receptor beta chains from one sample sequenced in a study of cytomegalovirus exposure and HLA in healthy donors (dated by TCRdb to the late 2010s). Libraries were constructed by the immunoSEQ multiplex PCR assay. For the multiplex PCR, a mixture combining 60 forward primers for TCR Vbeta segments and 13 reverse primers for TCR Jbeta segments was used. Entries here come from immuneACCESS through TCRdb and include only in-frame sequences with V and J called. Some clones fail to appear in such tables; in the studies checked, an unresolved V gene covers under half of the shortfall, and the cause of the remainder is unknown. The sample has 110,000 to 150,000 clones on record, about four fifths of them singletons. The ten most abundant clones make up approximately 4% of the sample. Material: PBMCs. The receptors originated from a woman aged 40 to 55 in good health and CMV-seropositive.

This chain joins TRBV9 and TRBJ2-5; tentatively, D is TRBD2 (5 bases). CDR1 and CDR2 from the germline V gene are SGDLS and YYNGEE. This CDR3 is built from 16 residues. The ends were cut back, 0 bases at V and 6 bases at J, with 18 bases in the middle. The DNA of the CDR3 is TGTGCCAGCAGCGTAGATCAAGGGCTAGCTAAGCAGACCCAGTACTTC. Protein: CASSVDQGLAKQTQYF.

The rearrangement joins TRBV11-2 to TRBJ2-3; 10 positions agree with TRBD2. This CDR3 spans 18 amino acids. Germline-derived CDR1 and CDR2 are SGHAT and FQNNGV. The V gene end was trimmed by 5 bases and the J gene end by 5 bases; junction bases not matched to a gene: 16. CDR3: CASSPLTVSGGIGDTQYF. As DNA, the CDR3 is TGTGCCAGCAGCCCATTGACGGTTAGCGGGGGGATAGGAGATACGCAGTATTTT.

This clone was found a few times. This chain uses TRBV6-6 with TRBJ1-3; the D is unclear. V was trimmed by 6 bases and J by 4 bases, leaving 13 bases between them. Germline V lookup: CDR1 MNHNY, CDR2 SVGAGI (reference sequence). The CDR3 length is 14 residues. CDR3 nucleotide sequence: TGTGCCAGCAGCGCCCGCGCCTTAGGAAACACCATATATTTT. Translating gives CASSARALGNTIYF.

In this sample, this clone turned up once. This rearrangement joins TRBV30 to TRBJ1-5; 7 bases fit TRBD1. The CDR3 extends over 16 amino acids. Per germline, CDR1 GTSNPN and CDR2 SVGIG (reference sequence). V gave up 0 bases and J gave up 2 bases; unmatched junction bases: 7. CDR3 bases: TGTGCCTGGAGTGTACTCCGAACAGGGGGCAATCAGCCCCAGCATTTT. Amino acids: CAWSVLRTGGNQPQHF. The full variable domain, rest sourced from reference TRBV30 and TRBJ1-5, is SQTIHQWPATLVQPVGSPLSLECTVEGTSNPNLYWYRQAAGRGLQLLFYSVGIGQISSEVPQNLSASRPQDRQFILSSKKLLLSDSGFYLCAWSVLRTGGNQPQHFGDGTRLSIL.

The chain is built from TRBV6-1 and TRBJ2-7; perhaps TRBD2 as D (6 bases). Germline V gene lookup returns CDR1 MNHNS and CDR2 SASEGT. Trimming removed 2 bases at V and 3 bases at J, with 14 bases between. The CDR3 has 15 residues. The CDR3 sequence: CASSETQAGSYEQYF. DNA for the CDR3: TGTGCCAGCAGTGAAACGCAGGCGGGAAGCTACGAGCAGTACTTC.

Points on this clone: Germline is not matched at one junction end, which may reflect a read error. The chain carries TRBV6-5 and TRBJ2-5, with 13 bases identical to TRBD2. Germline V gene lookup returns CDR1 MNHEY and CDR2 SVGAGI. The CDR3 is made up of 15 amino acids. The CDR3 spells CARSRTSGSQETQYF. The DNA for the CDR3 is TGTGCCCGCAGCCGGACTAGCGGGAGCCAAGAGACCCAGTACTTC.

The rearrangement links TRBV28 to TRBJ2-5, with 8 bases identical to TRBD1. Germline V CDR1 and CDR2: MDHEN, SYDVKM. The trim removed 5 bases at V and 0 bases at J, leaving 5 bases unmatched. The length of the CDR3 is 15 residues. The DNA of the CDR3 is TGTGCCAGCAGTGAGGACAGGGTGTACCAAGAGACCCAGTACTTC. Its translation: CASSEDRVYQETQYF.

This clone was seen only a few times. The J gene is TRBJ1-4, the V gene TRBV6-1; TRBD1 is a possible D gene (6 bases). Trimming removed 6 bases at V and 0 bases at J, with 8 bases between. The V gene's germline CDR1 is MNHNS and CDR2 SASEGT. This CDR3 has 14 amino acids. Here the CDR3 DNA reads TGTGCCAGCAGCCGGACAGCAACTAATGAAAAACTGTTTTTT. Its protein product is CASSRTATNEKLFF.

This chain connects TRBV7-9 to TRBJ2-3, with TRBD2 matching over 11 bases. The CDR3 covers 17 residues. CDR1 is SEHNR and CDR2 is FQNEAQ in the germline V gene (reference sequence). V was clipped by 4 bases and J by 1 base; unmatched bases: 7. CDR3 region: CASSWKGGLAGTDTQYF. The CDR3 DNA reads TGTGCCAGCAGCTGGAAGGGGGGACTAGCGGGCACAGATACGCAGTATTTT.

The CDR3 region has the DNA TGTGCCAGCAGCTTCCAGGGGAGCTCCTACAATGAGCAGTTCTTC. This encodes CASSFQGSSYNEQFF. The gene calls are TRBV7-9 and TRBJ2-1; D is possibly TRBD1 (6 bases). The CDR3 is 15 amino acids. The germline gives CDR1 SEHNR, CDR2 FQNEAQ (reference sequence). The V end was cut by 3 bases, the J end by 0 bases, with 9 bases between. The variable domain in full, with the rest retrieved from reference TRBV7-9 and TRBJ2-1, is DTGVSQNPRHKITKRGQNVTFRCDPISEHNRLYWYRQTLGQGPEFLTYFQNEAQLEKSRLLSDRFSAERPKGSFSTLEIQRTEQGDSAMYLCASSFQGSSYNEQFFGPGTRLTVL.

The CDR3 nucleotides are TGCAGCGTTGCTGTAACAGAAAAACTGTTTTTT. It encodes CSVAVTEKLFF. V usage is TRBV29-1 and J usage is TRBJ1-4; D not resolved. The CDR3 sequence is 11 residues long. V lost 4 bases to trimming and J lost 8 bases, with 8 bases between them. Germline V gene data show CDR1 as SQVTM and CDR2 as ANQGSEA.

The chain couples TRBV2 to TRBJ2-2, with 10 bases that match TRBD1. The CDR3 contains 15 residues. Germline assignment: CDR1 SNHLY and CDR2 FYNNEI. V was clipped by 8 bases and J by 6 bases; unmatched bases: 9. CDR3: CASGPGQGHAGELFF. The DNA for the CDR3 is TGTGCCAGCGGCCCGGGACAGGGGCACGCCGGGGAGCTGTTTTTT. The whole variable domain, filled in from reference TRBV2 and TRBJ2-2, reads EPEVTQTPSHQVTQMGQEVILRCVPISNHLYFYWYRQILGQKVEFLVSFYNNEISEKSEIFDDQFSVERPDGSNFTLKIRSTKLEDSAMYFCASGPGQGHAGELFFGEGSRLTVL.

The rearrangement uses TRBV28 and TRBJ1-2; D gene ambiguous. Germline CDR1 reads MDHEN; CDR2 reads SYDVKM. This CDR3 has 15 residues. The V and J ends lost 2 bases and 8 bases respectively, with 18 bases between them. The CDR3 region is CASSLQDGSLGGYTF. DNA of the CDR3: TGTGCCAGCAGTTTACAGGATGGATCTTTAGGAGGCTACACCTTC.